A selection of T cell receptor beta chains follows, all from one sample in a study of shared clonotypes between healthy human individuals. Sequencing was performed with immunoSEQ multiplex PCR; in TCRdb, only in-frame clones are kept and a portion is missing. The data hold about 2.4 million clones, with around nine tenths observed a single time. Sequenced input: naive CD4+ T cells sorted from blood. The receptors come from a man aged 18 to 29 in good health. CDR3s leave out the opening cysteine and the closing phenylalanine or tryptophan. Each record gives: clone size, V gene, J gene, CDR3 protein. Clone size, where shown, is once, few, many, or a class for clones that have expanded.

>.|TRBV6-6|TRBJ2-7
ASSYGTLAYEQY
>.|TRBV15|TRBJ2-1
ATSSGTSGRAVGYNEQF
>.|TRBV27|TRBJ1-6
ASRSRTGGSPLH
>.|TRBV4-1|TRBJ1-5
ASSQDSFPYQPQH
>.|TRBV2|TRBJ2-5
ASSEAPPGGETQY
>.|TRBV25-1|TRBJ2-5
ASSAADRGMQETQY
>.|TRBV7-2|TRBJ2-1
ASSQRVGLSGPNEQF
>.|TRBV28|TRBJ2-3
ASSTPDAGSTDTQY
>.|TRBV7-2|TRBJ2-2
ASTQGRNRAGELF
>few|TRBV30|TRBJ1-5
AWAGSKNQPQH
>once|TRBV6-5|TRBJ2-3
ATKDRGGPDTQY
>.|TRBV4-3|TRBJ2-2
ASSVDTGTGGSRSGELF
>.|TRBV2|TRBJ2-5
ASSPGDGRETQY
>once|TRBV28|TRBJ1-1
ASSKIQGTYTEAF
>.|TRBV18|TRBJ1-2
ASSPPAQSNYGYT
>.|TRBV9|TRBJ2-2
ASSPGELLLYTGELF
>.|TRBV6-5|TRBJ1-1
ASGQGANTEAF
>.|TRBV2|.
ASSDLPTLAGTSYEQY
>.|TRBV30|TRBJ2-7
AWSVGQGRYEQY
>.|TRBV4-1|TRBJ1-1
ASSRGRRTEAF
>.|TRBV19|TRBJ2-7
ASSRLAGWGEQY
>.|TRBV18|TRBJ2-7
ASSPGQGASYEQY
>.|TRBV27|TRBJ2-1
ASSLSGGLMSSYNEQF
>.|TRBV5-1|TRBJ2-1
ASSPDRAEYNEQF
>once|TRBV9|TRBJ2-2
ASSVGAGGELF
>.|TRBV2|TRBJ1-5
ASSETGPNQPQH
>.|TRBV10-2|TRBJ2-7
ASRPLGGGSYEQY
>.|TRBV6-6|TRBJ2-2
ASRKPGQALSGELF
>.|TRBV7-9|TRBJ2-1
ASSRIAGGNNEQF
>.|TRBV5-1|TRBJ1-2
ASSLEVGINGYT